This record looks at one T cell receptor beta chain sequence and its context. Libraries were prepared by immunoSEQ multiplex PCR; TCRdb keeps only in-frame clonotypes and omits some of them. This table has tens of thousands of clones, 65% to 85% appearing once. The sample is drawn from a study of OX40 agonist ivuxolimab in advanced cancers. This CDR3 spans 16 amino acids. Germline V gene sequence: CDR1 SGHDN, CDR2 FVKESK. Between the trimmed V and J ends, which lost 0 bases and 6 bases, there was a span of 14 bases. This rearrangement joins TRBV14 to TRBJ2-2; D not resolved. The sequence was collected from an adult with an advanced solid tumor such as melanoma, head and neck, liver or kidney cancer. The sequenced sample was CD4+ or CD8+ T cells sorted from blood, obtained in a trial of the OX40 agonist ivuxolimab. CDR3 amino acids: CASSQELGMLPGELFF. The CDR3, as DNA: TGTGCCAGCAGCCAAGAGCTGGGGATGTTACCCGGGGAGCTGTTTTTT.